The following is a T cell receptor beta chain sequence with its context. The record originates from a study of shared clonotypes between healthy human individuals. This table comes from immunoSEQ multiplex PCR, and its TCRdb copy is limited to in-frame clones, with some not included. The data contain 490,000 or so clones, about 80% of them singletons. The sequenced sample consisted of PBMCs. The sequence was obtained from a woman aged 40 to 55 in good health. Some clones in this sample may be carry-over from other donors' samples.

CDR3 sequence: CASSLEHVGETQYF. DNA of the CDR3: TGCGCCAGCAGCTTGGAACACGTCGGGGAGACCCAGTACTTC. The chain recombines TRBV5-1 with TRBJ2-5; no definite D call. V gave up 0 bases and J gave up 5 bases, with 11 bases separating them. The germline V gene encodes CDR1 SGHRS and CDR2 YFSETQ. There are 14 residues in the CDR3.